Listed below are T cell receptor beta chains from one sample, sequenced in a study of CD8 T cells in ankylosing spondylitis. TCRdb recomputed calls from the 5' RACE reads with MiXCR, one row per CDR3 protein. The sample shows over 400,000 distinct CDR3 sequences, about 25% of them seen only once. Sequenced input: blood, either unsorted or a sorted T cell fraction (not recorded which). All receptors derive from a male donor with ankylosing spondylitis. The CDR3 runs from the conserved cysteine through the conserved F or W. Each record gives: V gene, clone size, D gene, J gene, CDR3 DNA, CDR3 protein. A D gene is named only where the DNA matches it firmly. Size tells how often a clone was seen (once, few, many) or the class of an expanded clone, and some rows leave it out.

v_call: TRBV6-1
clone_size: NA
d_call: NA
j_call: TRBJ2-2
cdr3_nt: TGTGCCAGCCCCACGTGGCAATCTAGGGGATTACTGGGCACCGGGGAGCTGTTTTTT
cdr3_aa: CASPTWQSRGLLGTGELFF

v_call: TRBV10-3
clone_size: NA
d_call: NA
j_call: TRBJ2-2
cdr3_nt: TGTGCCATCCACCGGGCGCGGGCGGGCGGGGAGCTGTTTTTT
cdr3_aa: CAIHRARAGGELFF

v_call: TRBV7-9
clone_size: few
d_call: NA
j_call: TRBJ1-3
cdr3_nt: TGTGCCAGCAGCCCGCCAGGGGCAAGTGGAAACACCATATATTTT
cdr3_aa: CASSPPGASGNTIYF

v_call: TRBV6-1
clone_size: NA
d_call: TRBD1
j_call: TRBJ1-5
cdr3_nt: TGTGCCAGCACCCAGACAGGGGCTAATCAGCCCCAGCATTTT
cdr3_aa: CASTQTGANQPQHF

v_call: TRBV25-1
clone_size: NA
d_call: NA
j_call: TRBJ1-2
cdr3_nt: TGTGCCAGCAGTGAATCGTGGAGGGGAAATGGCTACACCTTC
cdr3_aa: CASSESWRGNGYTF

v_call: TRBV27
clone_size: few
d_call: NA
j_call: TRBJ1-3
cdr3_nt: TGTGCCAGCAGTCCTACATGGGACACCTCTGGAAACACCATATATTTT
cdr3_aa: CASSPTWDTSGNTIYF

v_call: TRBV20-1
clone_size: NA
d_call: NA
j_call: TRBJ2-5
cdr3_nt: TGCAGTGCCCCAGCGACGTATCAAGAGACCCAGTACTTC
cdr3_aa: CSAPATYQETQYF

v_call: TRBV6-6
clone_size: NA
d_call: TRBD1
j_call: TRBJ1-2
cdr3_nt: TGTGCCAGCAATACAGGGGATGGAGCTGGCTACACCTTC
cdr3_aa: CASNTGDGAGYTF

v_call: TRBV20-1
clone_size: few
d_call: NA
j_call: TRBJ1-2
cdr3_nt: TGCAGTGCTAGAGAGGTGGGGGAGGGTTTCTATGGCTACACCTTC
cdr3_aa: CSAREVGEGFYGYTF

v_call: TRBV20-1
clone_size: NA
d_call: NA
j_call: TRBJ1-4
cdr3_nt: TGCAGTGCTAGCGAGGGACCTAATGAAAAACTGTTTTTT
cdr3_aa: CSASEGPNEKLFF

v_call: TRBV27
clone_size: NA
d_call: NA
j_call: TRBJ2-3
cdr3_nt: TGTGCCAGCAGTTTTTTCACAGGGAGGACGCAGTATTTT
cdr3_aa: CASSFFTGRTQYF

v_call: TRBV24-1
clone_size: NA
d_call: TRBD1
j_call: TRBJ2-7
cdr3_nt: TGTGCCACCAGTGATCCGGGACAGGGAGGTAACGAGCAGTACTTC
cdr3_aa: CATSDPGQGGNEQYF

v_call: TRBV7-7
clone_size: few
d_call: TRBD2
j_call: TRBJ2-5
cdr3_nt: TGTGCCAGCAGCTTAAGGCCCCCAAGTAGCGGGTTGGAAGAGACCCAGTACTTC
cdr3_aa: CASSLRPPSSGLEETQYF

v_call: TRBV2
clone_size: NA
d_call: NA
j_call: TRBJ1-1
cdr3_nt: TGTGCCAGCAGTGGGGGAGCGAGGCAGATGAACACTGAAGCTTTCTTT
cdr3_aa: CASSGGARQMNTEAFF

v_call: TRBV2
clone_size: NA
d_call: TRBD2
j_call: TRBJ2-7
cdr3_nt: TGTGCCAGCAGTGCGGACCTAGCGGGGGAGCAGTACTTC
cdr3_aa: CASSADLAGEQYF

v_call: TRBV24-1
clone_size: NA
d_call: TRBD1
j_call: TRBJ2-1
cdr3_nt: TGTGCCACCAGTGATTTCGGGGACAGGGAGCAGTTCTTC
cdr3_aa: CATSDFGDREQFF

v_call: TRBV30
clone_size: few
d_call: TRBD2
j_call: TRBJ2-5
cdr3_nt: TGTGCCTGGAGTACCAGCGGTAGCGGGGAGACCCAGTACTTC
cdr3_aa: CAWSTSGSGETQYF

v_call: TRBV28
clone_size: once
d_call: NA
j_call: TRBJ2-7
cdr3_nt: TGTGCCAGCAGTTCCCCAGGTGCAGGCCAAAGGCCCTACGAGCAGTACTTC
cdr3_aa: CASSSPGAGQRPYEQYF

v_call: TRBV7-9
clone_size: few
d_call: NA
j_call: TRBJ2-1
cdr3_nt: TGTGCCAGCAGCCCCCCGGACCAGCGCTTTGAGCAGTTCTTC
cdr3_aa: CASSPPDQRFEQFF